One sample yielded the 8 T cell receptor beta chains listed below, sequenced in a study of T cell repertoires in cytomegalovirus infection. TCRdb ran MiXCR on the reads and lists one entry per CDR3 protein. Among 150,000 to 200,000 distinct CDR3 sequences listed, roughly 15% were seen once. Sequencing was performed on CD8+ T cells from PBMCs. Receptors originate from a human donor in good health (CMV status not recorded). Some clones in this sample may be carry-over from other donors' samples.

The rearrangement uses TRBV6-2 or TRBV6-3 and TRBJ2-5; 8 positions match TRBD2. V trimming: 6 bases; J trimming: 6 bases; junction bases outside the gene matches: 21. CDR3 length equals 18 residues. Germline V gives CDR1 MNHEY, CDR2 SVGEGT. Here the CDR3 DNA reads TGTGCCAGCAGACAACTCCCCGGGACTAGAGATGCCGGGAAGACCCAGTACTTC. This gives the protein CASRQLPGTRDAGKTQYF.

Ten or more counts support this clonotype. The gene calls are TRBV7-9 and TRBJ1-3; no clear D. The CDR3 is 15 amino acids. Germline CDR1 is SEHNR and CDR2 is FQNEAQ (reference sequence). V shed 1 base and J shed 0 bases, with 7 bases lying between them. The CDR3, as DNA: TGTGCCAGCAGCTTAGGGGGATACTCTGGAAACACCATATATTTT. Translated: CASSLGGYSGNTIYF.

This clonotype was detected many times. The gene calls are TRBV14 and TRBJ2-1, with TRBD2 as a possible D gene (6 bases). Germline CDR1 and CDR2: SGHDN and FVKESK. Trimming removed 4 bases from V and 5 bases from J, with 9 bases in between. The CDR3 loop spans 13 amino acids. CDR3 bases: TGTGCCAGCAGCCCCGGGAGTCACAATGAGCAGTTCTTC. Amino acids: CASSPGSHNEQFF.

V is TRBV28 and J is TRBJ1-2; D might be TRBD1 (6 bases). Trimming took 10 bases from V and 7 from J, leaving 19 bases between them. Germline CDR1 is MDHEN and CDR2 is SYDVKM. This CDR3 has 13 residues. The CDR3 coding sequence is TGTGCCACTCCCGGGGGCTACGGTTTTGGCTACACCTTC. Its translation: CATPGGYGFGYTF.

The V call is TRBV7-6, the J call TRBJ2-2; TRBD2 matches at 9 bases. This CDR3 has 16 amino acids. Germline CDR1 is SGHVS and CDR2 is FNYEAQ. Losses at the gene ends were 6 bases for V and 0 bases for J; bases not matched to a gene: 5. CDR3 bases: TGTGCCAGCAGTCTAGCGGGGAATGCGAACACCGGGGAGCTGTTTTTT. This codes for CASSLAGNANTGELFF.

In its sample, this clonotype was seen a few times. The chain recombines TRBV14 with TRBJ2-1; D is unclear. Germline V gives CDR1 SGHDN, CDR2 FVKESK. CDR3 length: 12 amino acids. Trimming stripped 8 bases from V and 3 bases from J, with 8 bases between. CDR3 region: CASGPHYNEQFF. Written as DNA, the CDR3 is TGTGCCAGCGGCCCCCACTACAATGAGCAGTTCTTC.

The chain combines TRBV10-3 with TRBJ2-3, with TRBD2 as a possible D gene (5 bases). The CDR3 totals 13 residues. Germline values: CDR1 ENHRY, CDR2 SYGVKD. Trimming shortened V by 2 bases and J by 8 bases, and 11 bases separated the two germline ends. This CDR3 is CAISEGVGATQYF. The CDR3 DNA reads TGTGCCATCAGTGAGGGGGTGGGAGCTACGCAGTATTTT.

The rearrangement uses TRBV27 and TRBJ1-2; 11 bases agree with TRBD1. CDR3 size: 15 residues. With 4 bases clipped from V and 6 bases from J, the junction kept 7 bases outside the gene matches. Germline V gene data show CDR1 as MNHEY and CDR2 as SMNVEV (reference sequence). The CDR3 reads CASSYGQGARNGYTF. CDR3 nucleotide sequence: TGTGCCAGCAGTTATGGACAGGGGGCACGAAATGGCTACACCTTC.